The next 29 T cell receptor beta chains were all read from a single sample in a study of blood T cell repertoires in COVID-19 (TCRdb year 2020). Preparation of the library involved the immunoSEQ multiplex PCR assay. The immuneACCESS repertoire file appears here via TCRdb, limited to in-frame rearrangements. These files lack a portion of the clones; in checked studies, under half of the deficit traces to unresolved V genes, and the cause of the others is not known. The sample table shows under 70,000 clones, and around 86% are seen once. The ten largest account for about a tenth of the sample. The sequenced material came from peripheral blood. These receptors came from a woman under 30 with acute or convalescent COVID-19.

The table lists this clone with a count of one. The chain has TRBV12-3 or TRBV12-4 and TRBJ2-7, with D maybe TRBD1 (6 bases). The CDR3 has 13 residues. V was shortened by 3 bases and J by 3 bases, with 9 bases between the two germline ends. CDR3 sequence reads: CASSFDRNYEQYF. CDR3 sequence (DNA): TGTGCCAGCAGTTTTGACAGGAACTACGAGCAGTACTTC.

The chain is built from TRBV3-1 (or the pseudogene TRBV3-2) and TRBJ2-5, with 7 positions matching TRBD1. Germline V gene lookup returns CDR1 LGHDT and CDR2 YNNKEL (reference sequence). The ends lost 3 bases at V and 3 bases at J; junction bases unmatched: 10. This CDR3 contains 16 residues. The CDR3 protein is CASSQLQGLVEETQYF. The CDR3 region has the DNA TGTGCCAGCAGCCAGTTACAGGGGTTGGTAGAAGAGACCCAGTACTTC.

The V and J genes are TRBV5-1 and TRBJ2-7; tentatively, D is TRBD1 (6 bases). The ends were cut back, 1 base at V and 5 bases at J, with 13 bases in the middle. Germline V gene sequence: CDR1 SGHRS, CDR2 YFSETQ. The CDR3 totals 14 residues. In DNA form, the CDR3 reads TGCGCCAGCAGCTTGCTACAGGGCAGTAACGAGCAGTACTTC. It encodes CASSLLQGSNEQYF.

The chain joins TRBV7-8 to TRBJ1-1; maybe TRBD1 (5 bases). The CDR3 has 16 amino acids. The ends were cut back, 5 bases at V and 5 bases at J, with 21 bases in the middle. The germline CDR1 and CDR2 sequences are SGHVS and FQNEAQ. The CDR3 coding sequence is TGTGCCAGCAGCCGTGGGGGAGGGTCCCGGGAGACTGAAGCTTTCTTT. Translated, it gives CASSRGGGSRETEAFF.

Worth noting for this clone: The junction differs from germline at one of its ends, possibly a read error. The chain has TRBV6-1 and TRBJ1-5; 8 bases match TRBD1. There are 15 residues in the CDR3. Germline V gives CDR1 MNHNS, CDR2 SASEGT. CDR3 bases: TGTGCCAGCAGGGAAGCCGGGACAGGTTATCAGCCCCAGCATTTT. This encodes CASREAGTGYQPQHF.

Here the CDR3 DNA reads TGTGCCAGCAGCCAAGATCGACCGGGGACCCAGTACTTC. Its translation is CASSQDRPGTQYF. The chain has TRBV3-1 (or the pseudogene TRBV3-2) and TRBJ2-5; D gene uncertain. CDR1 is LGHDT, CDR2 YNNKEL, per germline (reference sequence). The V end lost 0 bases, the J end lost 7 bases, and 9 bases lay between the germline ends. The CDR3 totals 13 residues.

This chain uses TRBV29-1 with TRBJ2-2, with 7 bases fitting TRBD1. With V trimmed by 6 bases and J by 1 base, 5 bases remained unmatched. The CDR3 is 14 amino acids. From germline, CDR1 is SQVTM and CDR2 ANQGSEA. CDR3 nucleotide sequence: TGCAGCGTAGGGGGCAGGGAGAACACCGGGGAGCTGTTTTTT. Translation gives CSVGGRENTGELFF.

This clone is a singleton in its sample. V is TRBV5-6 and J is TRBJ1-1; no clear D. CDR1 and CDR2 from the germline V gene are SGHDT and YYEEEE. This CDR3 region has 15 residues. Trimming shortened V by 0 bases and J by 0 bases, and 9 bases separated the two germline ends. For the CDR3, the DNA is TGTGCCAGCAGCTTGGTTTCAGTCTTGAACACTGAAGCTTTCTTT. Its protein product is CASSLVSVLNTEAFF.

This clone has only one observation. The chain uses TRBV28 and TRBJ1-3; 7 bases line up with TRBD1. Germline V gene lookup returns CDR1 MDHEN and CDR2 SYDVKM. The CDR3 is made up of 15 amino acids. The V gene end was trimmed by 2 bases and the J gene end by 1 base; junction bases not matched to a gene: 2. CDR3 coding DNA: TGTGCCAGCAGTTTACCGACAGGGTCTGGAAACACCATATATTTT. It yields the protein CASSLPTGSGNTIYF.

The rearrangement joins TRBV5-4 to TRBJ1-2, with TRBD1 matching over 7 bases. Trimming at V came to 4 bases and at J to 2 bases, leaving 2 bases not matched to a gene. The CDR3 length is 13 residues. Germline-derived CDR1 and CDR2 are SGHNT and YYREEE (reference sequence). CDR3 protein: CASSRGQNYGYTF. CDR3 sequence (DNA): TGTGCCAGCAGCCGGGGACAGAACTATGGCTACACCTTC.

The gene calls are TRBV19 and TRBJ1-5; 11 positions match TRBD1. Germline assignment: CDR1 LNHDA and CDR2 SQIVND (reference sequence). V shed 6 bases and J 6 bases; nucleotides not matched to a gene: 1. This CDR3 has 13 residues. The CDR3 here is CASSGTGGQPQHF. In nucleotides, the CDR3 is TGTGCCAGTAGCGGGACAGGGGGTCAGCCCCAGCATTTT.

The V and J genes are TRBV2 and TRBJ1-1; D call uncertain. CDR1 is SNHLY and CDR2 is FYNNEI in the germline V gene. The CDR3 is 13 residues long. Trimming pared 11 bases from V and 0 bases from J, leaving 13 bases between. CDR3 sequence reads: CAQSMSVNTEAFF. The CDR3 nucleotides are TGTGCCCAAAGCATGTCGGTGAACACTGAAGCTTTCTTT. Drawing the rest from reference TRBV2 and TRBJ1-1, the complete variable domain is EPEVTQTPSHQVTQMGQEVILRCVPISNHLYFYWYRQILGQKVEFLVSFYNNEISEKSEIFDDQFSVERPDGSNFTLKIRSTKLEDSAMYFCAQSMSVNTEAFFGQGTRLTVV.

The V gene is TRBV30, the J gene TRBJ1-4, with 10 bases that match TRBD1. Germline-derived CDR1 and CDR2 are GTSNPN and SVGIG (reference sequence). The trim removed 4 bases at V and 7 bases at J, leaving 6 bases unmatched. This CDR3 contains 14 residues. The DNA for the CDR3 is TGTGCCTGGAATCCGGGACAGGGGCGTGAAAAACTGTTTTTT. It is translated as CAWNPGQGREKLFF.

The chain recombines TRBV19 with TRBJ2-2; D is perhaps TRBD1 (5 bases). The CDR3 runs to 14 residues. The ends were cut back, 6 bases at V and 9 bases at J, with 17 bases in the middle. Germline V gene lookup returns CDR1 LNHDA and CDR2 SQIVND (reference sequence). In DNA, the CDR3 is TGTGCCAGTAGATCCCAACAGGCCCACCGGGAGCTGTTTTTT. It is translated as CASRSQQAHRELFF.

V is TRBV3-1 (or the pseudogene TRBV3-2) and J is TRBJ2-2; D is uncertain. V was cut by 0 bases and J by 7 bases, with 12 bases left in between. CDR3 length equals 15 residues. CDR1 is LGHDT, CDR2 YNNKEL, per germline (reference sequence). CDR3 coding DNA: TGTGCCAGCAGCCAAGATGCGGCTTTTTACGGGGAGCTGTTTTTT. Translating gives CASSQDAAFYGELFF.

CDR3 DNA sequence: TGTGCCAGCACCGTTAACACTGAAGCTTTCTTT. It yields the protein CASTVNTEAFF. The chain links TRBV28 to TRBJ1-1; D remains unclear. Between the trimmed V and J ends, which lost 7 bases and 2 bases, there was a span of 5 bases. The germline V gene has CDR1 MDHEN and CDR2 SYDVKM. This CDR3 spans 11 amino acids.

This clone was observed a handful of times. The V call is TRBV2, the J call TRBJ1-6, with D possibly TRBD1 on 6 matching bases. Trimming stripped 3 bases from V and 4 bases from J, with 7 bases between. The CDR3 sequence is 14 residues long. From germline, CDR1 is SNHLY and CDR2 FYNNEI. This chain's CDR3 is CASSDRGYNSPLHF. The CDR3 DNA reads TGTGCCAGCAGTGACAGGGGATATAATTCACCCCTCCACTTT.

The rearrangement links TRBV20-1 to TRBJ2-1; 10 bases are a match to TRBD2. The CDR3 spans 17 residues. In germline, CDR1 is DFQATT, CDR2 SNEGSKA (reference sequence). V shed 3 bases, J shed 0 bases, and the junction held 8 bases outside the gene matches. The CDR3 loop reads CSASSRAGGPSYNEQFF. In nucleotides, the CDR3 is TGCAGTGCTAGTTCAAGAGCGGGGGGGCCCTCCTACAATGAGCAGTTCTTC.

V and J are TRBV6-5 and TRBJ1-5; D gene ambiguous. CDR1 and CDR2 (germline): MNHEY, SVGAGI. CDR3 length: 14 amino acids. The ends were cut back, 6 bases at V and 0 bases at J, with 9 bases in the middle. CDR3 sequence: CASRRLDSNQPQHF. CDR3 coding DNA: TGTGCCAGCAGAAGACTGGATAGCAATCAGCCCCAGCATTTT.

As concerns this clone: The same CDR3 also results from other DNA sequences found in this sample. The chain links TRBV29-1 to TRBJ2-2; 8 positions agree with TRBD1. CDR1 and CDR2 (germline): SQVTM, ANQGSEA. V dropped 4 bases and J dropped 4; count of bases not matched to a gene: 2. CDR3 size: 13 residues. The CDR3 sequence is CSVGTGRTGELFF. DNA for the CDR3: TGCAGCGTTGGGACAGGGCGCACCGGGGAGCTGTTTTTT.

The chain combines TRBV25-1 with TRBJ2-1, with 9 bases that match TRBD2. This CDR3 region has 17 residues. V shed 3 bases and J 0 bases; nucleotides not matched to a gene: 6. CDR1 and CDR2 (germline): MGHDK, SYGVNS. The CDR3 loop is CASSDLAGASSYNEQFF. The CDR3, as DNA: TGTGCCAGCAGTGATTTAGCGGGGGCGAGCTCCTACAATGAGCAGTTCTTC.

V and J are TRBV18 and TRBJ2-7, with 10 bases fitting TRBD1. V lost 3 bases and J lost 4; bases outside the gene matches: 3. CDR1 is KGHSH, CDR2 LQKENI, per germline. This CDR3 is built from 14 residues. The CDR3 sequence: CASSPPGQGYEQYF. CDR3 in DNA: TGTGCCAGCTCACCGCCGGGACAGGGGTACGAGCAGTACTTC.

With regard to this clone: One end of the junction fails to match germline, which may point to a read error. V gene TRBV6-1 combines with J gene TRBJ1-4; 7 positions match TRBD1. Germline values: CDR1 MNHNS, CDR2 SASEGT. This CDR3 has 12 amino acids. The CDR3 DNA sequence: TGTGCCAGCAGCCTTTACAGGGGTCCCCTTCTTTTT. Translating gives CASSLYRGPLLF.

The chain uses TRBV2 and TRBJ1-1; maybe TRBD1 (6 bases). With 11 bases removed from V and 0 bases from J, the gap between germline ends came to 13 bases. Per the germline V gene, CDR1 is SNHLY and CDR2 is FYNNEI. The CDR3 has 13 amino acids. The CDR3 nucleotides read TGTGCCGAGGGGGGGAGCCTGAACACTGAAGCTTTCTTT. Its protein product is CAEGGSLNTEAFF.

This clone was detected a few times. Additional DNA sequences in this sample encode the identical CDR3. The V gene is TRBV4-2, the J gene TRBJ1-4, with TRBD1 identical over 8 bases. The germline gives CDR1 LGHNA, CDR2 YNFKEQ. The trim removed 1 base at V and 4 bases at J, leaving 5 bases unmatched. The CDR3 totals 16 residues. CDR3: CASSQGGTGFNEKLFF. Written as DNA, the CDR3 is TGTGCCAGCAGCCAAGGCGGGACAGGCTTTAATGAAAAACTGTTTTTT.

The gene calls are TRBV5-4 and TRBJ2-3, with 10 bases that match TRBD2. CDR1 is SGHNT and CDR2 is YYREEE in the germline V gene (reference sequence). This CDR3 is built from 19 residues. The V gene end was trimmed by 0 bases and the J gene end by 1 base; junction bases not matched to a gene: 11. The chain's CDR3 is CASSLDDSGGPPGTDTQYF. The DNA of the CDR3 is TGTGCCAGCAGCTTGGATGATAGCGGGGGGCCCCCTGGCACAGATACGCAGTATTTT.

V and J are TRBV28 and TRBJ2-4; 10 positions agree with TRBD2. Germline-derived CDR1 and CDR2 are MDHEN and SYDVKM. The CDR3 has 17 residues. With V trimmed by 6 bases and J by 2 bases, 10 bases remained unmatched. The CDR3 here is CASRHHYSGRPKNIQYF. The CDR3 DNA is TGTGCCAGCAGGCACCACTATAGCGGGAGGCCCAAAAACATTCAGTACTTC.

V is TRBV3-1 (or the pseudogene TRBV3-2) and J is TRBJ1-3; D unclear. Between the trimmed V and J ends, which lost 0 bases and 4 bases, there was a span of 13 bases. Per the germline V gene, CDR1 is LGHDT and CDR2 is YNNKEL (reference sequence). The CDR3 is 16 amino acids. The CDR3: CASSQDLRGSGNTIYF. The CDR3 coding sequence is TGTGCCAGCAGCCAAGATCTCCGGGGTTCGGGAAACACCATATATTTT.

The CDR3 reads CASSLMGTGSGYTF. In nucleotides, the CDR3 is TGTGCCAGCAGCTTAATGGGGACAGGGAGCGGCTACACCTTC. The V and J genes are TRBV11-2 and TRBJ1-2; TRBD1 matches 9 bases. The CDR3 covers 14 residues. Germline values: CDR1 SGHAT, CDR2 FQNNGV. J gave up 8 bases and V 2 bases, and 6 bases lay outside the gene matches.